This T cell receptor beta chain was captured by sequencing in a study of blood T cells in healthy people across ages. With V trimmed by 2 bases and J by 4 bases, 7 bases remained unmatched. Germline V gives CDR1 SGHKS, CDR2 YYEKEE (reference sequence). The CDR3 contains 16 residues. PCR was performed a second time for 7 to 11 cycles using a sample-barcoded 5' primer and a J-beta primer mix. TCRdb redid the calling of the 5' RACE reads with MiXCR, one entry per CDR3 protein. This sample has around 1,800,000 distinct CDR3 sequences, with about 39% found just once. The chain links TRBV5-5 to TRBJ2-3, with 10 bases fitting TRBD1. Specimen: blood. The source is a human donor in good health. This CDR3 is CASSLVGTGAADTQYF. CDR3 sequence (DNA): TGTGCCAGCAGCTTAGTTGGGACAGGGGCCGCAGATACGCAGTATTTT.